Below, 22 T cell receptor beta chains from the same sample are listed, as sequenced in a study of blood T cell repertoires in COVID-19. Using immunoSEQ multiplex PCR, the repertoire was profiled, and TCRdb retains in-frame clones only, with some absent. The repertoire includes 400,000 or so clones, approximately 91% of them detected once, and 1.5% to 1.9% sits in the top ten. The sample was peripheral blood. The receptors were gathered from a woman aged 40 to 55 with COVID-19, enrolled during active disease.

This clone was seen once. The chain couples TRBV5-1 to TRBJ2-5; weak D call: TRBD2 (6 bases). The length of the CDR3 is 13 residues. Per the germline V gene, CDR1 is SGHRS and CDR2 is YFSETQ. Trimming cost V 4 bases and J 5 bases, with 12 bases left between them. CDR3 sequence (DNA): TGCGCCAGCAGCCGGGGAGGTGGGGAGACCCAGTACTTC. This translates into CASSRGGGETQYF.

The chain combines TRBV4-3 with TRBJ1-6; 8 bases map to TRBD1. The CDR3 sequence is 18 residues long. Trimming removed 4 bases from V and 0 bases from J; junction bases left unmatched: 8. Germline CDR1 LGHNA, CDR2 YSLEER. The chain's CDR3 is CASSPGTGEPSYNSPLHF. Here the CDR3 DNA reads TGCGCCAGCAGCCCGGGGACAGGAGAACCCTCCTATAATTCACCCCTCCACTTT.

The chain links TRBV19 to TRBJ2-3; 12 bases fit TRBD1. CDR3 size: 15 residues. Germline CDR1 LNHDA, CDR2 SQIVND (reference sequence). V lost 7 bases and J lost 5; bases outside the gene matches: 7. The CDR3 loop is CASNMGQGAIDTQYF. The CDR3 DNA reads TGTGCCAGTAATATGGGACAGGGGGCCATAGATACGCAGTATTTT.

This clone was recorded once. Here the CDR3 reads CASSWGTDLSYEQYF. The CDR3 bases are TGTGCCAGCAGTTGGGGGACAGATCTCTCCTACGAGCAGTACTTC. V and J are TRBV28 and TRBJ2-7; 7 bases match TRBD1. The J segment lost 0 bases and the V segment lost 4 bases, leaving 6 bases of the junction unmatched. The CDR3 has 15 residues. Germline-derived CDR1 and CDR2 are MDHEN and SYDVKM.

The J gene is TRBJ1-2, the V gene TRBV19, with D unresolved. The CDR3 is 11 amino acids. Germline lookup yields CDR1 LNHDA and CDR2 SQIVND (reference sequence). The V and J ends lost 3 bases and 4 bases respectively, with 3 bases between them. The CDR3 sequence: CASSIFYGYTF. The CDR3 nucleotides are TGTGCCAGTAGTATCTTCTATGGCTACACCTTC.

This clone was recorded once. In DNA form, the CDR3 reads TGTGCCACCAGCAGAGAGAAGGGGGCCTCCTATGGCTACACCTTC. Amino acids: CATSREKGASYGYTF. The V gene is TRBV15, the J gene TRBJ1-2, with 7 bases aligning to TRBD1. From germline, CDR1 is LNHNV and CDR2 YYDKDF (reference sequence). CDR3 length: 15 residues. With V trimmed by 0 bases and J by 4 bases, 5 bases remained unmatched.

The chain employs TRBV14 and TRBJ2-1; D is undetermined. The CDR3 totals 13 residues. V was cut by 4 bases and J by 4 bases, with 8 bases left in between. CDR1 and CDR2 (germline): SGHDN, FVKESK. The CDR3 coding sequence is TGTGCCAGCAGCCTTCTCGTGTACAATGAGCAGTTCTTC. It specifies CASSLLVYNEQFF.

This clone came up a few times. The chain joins TRBV7-9 to TRBJ1-6, with D uncertain. CDR3 length equals 16 residues. Trimming took off 5 bases at V and 8 bases at J, with 19 bases between the two ends. Germline V gene lookup returns CDR1 SEHNR and CDR2 FQNEAQ (reference sequence). The CDR3 region has the DNA TGTGCCAGCAGCCGCGGGGAGGGCTTGGATTATTCACCCCTCCACTTT. Translated: CASSRGEGLDYSPLHF.

Here the CDR3 reads CARAGADTQYF. The DNA for the CDR3 is TGTGCTCGGGCGGGGGCAGATACGCAGTATTTT. This sequence joins TRBV30 and TRBJ2-3; 7 nucleotides line up with TRBD2. Germline values: CDR1 GTSNPN, CDR2 SVGIG (reference sequence). The CDR3 totals 11 residues. The full variable domain, with the rest looked up from reference TRBV30 and TRBJ2-3, is SQTIHQWPATLVQPVGSPLSLECTVEGTSNPNLYWYRQAAGRGLQLLFYSVGIGQISSEVPQNLSASRPQDRQFILSSKKLLLSDSGFYLCARAGADTQYFGPGTRLTVL.

The chain links TRBV4-3 to TRBJ2-3; TRBD2 aligns across 7 bases. The length of the CDR3 is 14 residues. In germline, CDR1 is LGHNA, CDR2 YSLEER. J gave up 1 base and V 3 bases, and 1 base lay outside the gene matches. CDR3 coding DNA: TGCGCCAGCAGCCAGGGGAGGGGCACAGATACGCAGTATTTT. Its translation: CASSQGRGTDTQYF.

J is TRBJ1-5 and V is TRBV19; maybe TRBD1 (6 bases). There are 15 residues in the CDR3. V was shortened by 7 bases and J by 5 bases, with 18 bases between the two germline ends. In germline, CDR1 is LNHDA, CDR2 SQIVND (reference sequence). DNA of the CDR3: TGTGCCAGTACCTCAACCGGGACATCGGATCAGCCCCAGCATTTT. It encodes CASTSTGTSDQPQHF.

The rearrangement uses TRBV11-2 and TRBJ1-1; TRBD1 agrees at 7 bases. The V segment lost 1 base and the J segment 6 bases; nucleotides outside the gene matches: 11. The CDR3 totals 16 residues. Per germline, CDR1 SGHAT and CDR2 FQNNGV. The CDR3 loop is CASSLVRTGRVSEAFF. DNA for the CDR3: TGTGCCAGCAGCTTAGTGCGGACAGGTAGGGTATCTGAAGCTTTCTTT. Variable domain in full (rest from reference TRBV11-2 and TRBJ1-1): EAGVAQSPRYKIIEKRQSVAFWCNPISGHATLYWYQQILGQGPKLLIQFQNNGVVDDSQLPKDRFSAERLKGVDSTLKIQPAKLEDSAVYLCASSLVRTGRVSEAFFGQGTRLTVV.

The chain is built from TRBV7-9 and TRBJ2-5; a possible D gene is TRBD2 (5 bases). Germline CDR1 and CDR2: SEHNR and FQNEAQ (reference sequence). This CDR3 contains 18 residues. The V end lost 3 bases, the J end lost 4 bases, and 24 bases lay between the germline ends. The CDR3 spells CASSFRTTGPGERETQYF. The CDR3 DNA sequence: TGTGCCAGCAGCTTTCGAACTACCGGGCCCGGGGAAAGAGAGACCCAGTACTTC.

V gene TRBV27 combines with J gene TRBJ2-5, with D possibly matching TRBD2 (6 bases). The CDR3 runs 15 residues. The V gene lost 6 bases and the J gene lost 2 bases, with 16 bases spanning the gap. CDR1 is MNHEY and CDR2 is SMNVEV in the germline V gene (reference sequence). This chain's CDR3 is CASRFGDFPQETQYF. CDR3 sequence (DNA): TGTGCCAGCAGGTTCGGGGACTTTCCTCAAGAGACCCAGTACTTC.

The chain couples TRBV5-6 to TRBJ2-7, with D possibly matching TRBD2 (6 bases). Trimming left V 0 bases short and J 3 bases short, with 13 bases between. This CDR3 contains 15 residues. Germline values: CDR1 SGHDT, CDR2 YYEEEE. CDR3 loop: CASSLDGSNLYEQYF. In DNA, the CDR3 is TGTGCCAGCAGCTTGGACGGGAGCAACCTCTACGAGCAGTACTTC. The full variable domain, its missing parts supplied by reference TRBV5-6 and TRBJ2-7, is DAGVTQSPTHLIKTRGQQVTLRCSPKSGHDTVSWYQQALGQGPQFIFQYYEEEERQRGNFPDRFSGHQFPNYSSELNVNALLLGDSALYLCASSLDGSNLYEQYFGPGTRLTVT.

The chain recombines TRBV3-1 (or the pseudogene TRBV3-2) with TRBJ2-7; 11 nucleotides align to TRBD1. The CDR3 is made up of 16 amino acids. The junction had 7 bases not matched to a gene; V was cut back by 6 bases and J by 0 bases. Per the germline V gene, CDR1 is LGHDT and CDR2 is YNNKEL (reference sequence). The CDR3 DNA follows: TGTGCCAGCAGTAGGACAGGGGGCTTTACCTCCTACGAGCAGTACTTC. As protein: CASSRTGGFTSYEQYF.

The chain links TRBV27 to TRBJ2-7; possibly TRBD2 for D (6 bases). CDR1 MNHEY and CDR2 SMNVEV come from the germline V gene (reference sequence). The V end was cut by 5 bases, the J end by 5 bases, with 19 bases between. The CDR3 is made up of 15 amino acids. CDR3 nucleotide sequence: TGTGCCAGCAGTCCCGTAGCGGACCCTGGCGACGAGCAGTACTTC. Residues: CASSPVADPGDEQYF.

The J gene is TRBJ2-6, the V gene TRBV7-6; weak D call: TRBD2 (5 bases). The germline V gene encodes CDR1 SGHVS and CDR2 FNYEAQ. The CDR3 is 16 residues long. V was trimmed by 5 bases and J by 2 bases, leaving 13 bases between them. CDR3 protein: CASSPRVGAGANVLTF. CDR3 nucleotides: TGTGCCAGCAGCCCACGGGTCGGGGCTGGGGCCAACGTCCTGACTTTC.

On this clone: The sample carries other DNA sequences with the same CDR3. The rearrangement joins TRBV6-2 or TRBV6-3 to TRBJ2-1, with TRBD2 identical over 7 bases. With V trimmed by 2 bases and J by 7 bases, 2 bases remained unmatched. The length of the CDR3 is 13 residues. Looked up from germline, CDR1 is MNHEY and CDR2 is SVGEGT. The CDR3 protein is CASSYGRGNEQFF. CDR3 DNA sequence: TGTGCCAGCAGTTACGGGCGGGGGAATGAGCAGTTCTTC.

The chain couples TRBV6-5 to TRBJ2-7; possibly TRBD2 for D (5 bases). CDR1 MNHEY and CDR2 SVGAGI come from the germline V gene. Trimming took off 0 bases at V and 4 bases at J, with 13 bases between the two ends. This CDR3 region has 15 residues. CDR3 loop: CASSYSGLADYEQYF. The CDR3 region has the DNA TGTGCCAGCAGTTACTCAGGGCTAGCTGATTACGAGCAGTACTTC.

This sequence joins TRBV28 and TRBJ1-3; 7 positions match TRBD1. Per the germline V gene, CDR1 is MDHEN and CDR2 is SYDVKM. There are 15 residues in the CDR3. V gave up 4 bases and J gave up 2 bases; unmatched junction bases: 5. The CDR3 nucleotides read TGTGCCAGCAGTTCAACCGGGACAGCTGGAAACACCATATATTTT. It yields the protein CASSSTGTAGNTIYF.

This clone has a single count. The rearrangement joins TRBV6-6 to TRBJ2-5, with 8 bases matching TRBD1. The CDR3 loop spans 16 amino acids. The germline V gene encodes CDR1 MNHNY and CDR2 SVGAGI (reference sequence). J gave up 4 bases and V 6 bases, and 13 bases lay outside the gene matches. CDR3 in DNA: TGTGCCAGCAGCCATGACACAGGGGGAGGTTTAGAGACCCAGTACTTC. Residues: CASSHDTGGGLETQYF.